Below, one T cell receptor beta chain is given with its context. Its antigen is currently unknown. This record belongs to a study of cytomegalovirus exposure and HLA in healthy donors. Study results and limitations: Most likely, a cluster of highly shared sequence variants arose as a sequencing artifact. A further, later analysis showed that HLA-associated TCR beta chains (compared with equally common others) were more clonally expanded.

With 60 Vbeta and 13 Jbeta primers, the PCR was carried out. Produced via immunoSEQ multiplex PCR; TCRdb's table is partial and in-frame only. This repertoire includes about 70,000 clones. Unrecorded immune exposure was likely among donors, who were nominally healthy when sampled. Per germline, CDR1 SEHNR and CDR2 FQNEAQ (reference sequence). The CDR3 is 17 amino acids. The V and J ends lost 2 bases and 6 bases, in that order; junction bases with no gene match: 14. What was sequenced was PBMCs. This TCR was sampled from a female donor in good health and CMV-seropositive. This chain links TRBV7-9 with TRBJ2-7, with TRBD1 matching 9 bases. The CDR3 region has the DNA TGTGCCAGCAGCTTAAATTTGGTGGGGGACAGGGTGGCCGAGCAGTACTTC. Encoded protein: CASSLNLVGDRVAEQYF.